These 20 T cell receptor beta chains originate from one sample sequenced in a study of blood T cells in healthy people across ages. A sample-barcoded 5' primer and a J-beta primer mix were used in a second PCR of roughly 6 to 11 cycles. TCRdb recomputed calls from the 5' RACE reads with MiXCR, one row per CDR3 protein. The sample records about 650,000 distinct CDR3 sequences, roughly 32% being singletons. The sequenced material came from blood. All receptors derive from a woman of 80 years or more in good health.

This clonotype was recorded many times. This chain connects TRBV5-1 to TRBJ2-5; D is unresolved. The V end lost 0 bases, the J end lost 5 bases, and 5 bases lay between the germline ends. Germline V gives CDR1 SGHRS, CDR2 YFSETQ. This CDR3 region has 12 residues. The CDR3 DNA is TGCGCCAGCAGCTTGGAAAGTGAGACCCAGTACTTC. It yields the protein CASSLESETQYF.

This clonotype was detected ten times or more. The V call is TRBV12-3 or TRBV12-4, the J call TRBJ2-5; D not resolved. CDR3 length: 13 residues. The V end lost 6 bases, the J end lost 1 base, and 9 bases lay between the germline ends. The CDR3 DNA follows: TGTGCCAGCAGCCCTTCCTCCCAAGAGACCCAGTACTTC. Its translation: CASSPSSQETQYF.

This chain uses TRBV7-9 with TRBJ2-3; TRBD1 matches 11 bases. Germline V gene sequence: CDR1 SEHNR, CDR2 FQNEAQ (reference sequence). The CDR3 runs 16 residues. J gave up 6 bases and V 1 base, and 6 bases lay outside the gene matches. The CDR3: CASSLGDRGNGDTQYF. CDR3 nucleotides: TGTGCCAGCAGCTTAGGGGACAGGGGGAATGGCGATACGCAGTATTTT.

Concerning this clonotype itself: This clone may be a read error of a much larger clone one base away. V and J are TRBV7-8 and TRBJ2-4; 10 bases map to TRBD1. The J call is uncertain, as TRBJ2-7 better fits the DNA end. CDR1 SGHVS and CDR2 FQNEAQ come from the germline V gene. The CDR3 totals 16 residues. This CDR3 reads CASSPRGGQGCHEQYF. The CDR3 DNA follows: TGTGCCAGCAGCCCGAGGGGGGGACAGGGGTGCCACGAGCAGTACTTC.

The rearrangement uses TRBV6-5 and TRBJ2-7; perhaps TRBD1 as D (6 bases). This CDR3 has 14 amino acids. Trimming removed 2 bases at V and 3 bases at J, with 11 bases between. CDR1 is MNHEY and CDR2 is SVGAGI in the germline V gene. The CDR3 bases are TGTGCCAGCAGTTACGACCAGGGGAACTACGAGCAGTACTTC. This sequence encodes CASSYDQGNYEQYF.

This chain joins TRBV5-1 and TRBJ1-2; 9 nucleotides agree with TRBD1. V lost 3 bases and J lost 5; bases outside the gene matches: 8. This CDR3 has 15 residues. Looked up from germline, CDR1 is SGHRS and CDR2 is YFSETQ. CDR3 amino acids: CASSSVGQGGYGYTF. CDR3 nucleotides: TGCGCCAGCAGCTCGGTGGGACAGGGAGGATATGGCTACACCTTC. The whole variable domain, remainder taken from reference TRBV5-1 and TRBJ1-2, is KAGVTQTPRYLIKTRGQQVTLSCSPISGHRSVSWYQQTPGQGLQFLFEYFSETQRNKGNFPGRFSGRQFSNSRSEMNVSTLELGDSALYLCASSSVGQGGYGYTFGSGTRLTVV.

As to this clonotype: A read error may be the cause here, since a much bigger clone is one base away. The chain joins TRBV7-6 to TRBJ1-6; possibly TRBD1 for D (5 bases). The CDR3 contains 15 residues. Germline V gene lookup returns CDR1 SGHVS and CDR2 FNYEAQ. The CDR3 protein is CANSLSQGNNSPLHF. CDR3 DNA sequence: TGTGCCAACAGCTTGAGTCAGGGAAATAATTCACCCCTCCACTTT.

Turning to this clonotype: Possible read error: a much larger clone is one base away. V usage is TRBV4-3 and J usage is TRBJ1-2; 8 nucleotides line up with TRBD1. From germline, CDR1 is LGHNA and CDR2 YSLEER. This CDR3 is 15 amino acids long. The CDR3 bases are TGCGCCAGCAGCCCGGGCAGGGGGCCTGTCTATGGCCACACCTTC. Its protein is CASSPGRGPVYGHTF.

In this sample, this clonotype turned up many times. The chain carries TRBV4-3 and TRBJ2-7, with TRBD1 matching 9 bases. CDR3 length equals 15 residues. Losses at the gene ends were 5 bases for V and 3 bases for J; bases not matched to a gene: 8. Germline CDR1 reads LGHNA; CDR2 reads YSLEER. The CDR3 nucleotides read TGCGCCAGCAGCGAAGGGGACAGGGCCTACTACGAGCAGTACTTC. It is translated as CASSEGDRAYYEQYF.

V is TRBV12-3 or TRBV12-4 and J is TRBJ2-3; D might be TRBD2 (6 bases). CDR3 length equals 14 residues. Trimming pared 8 bases from V and 4 bases from J, leaving 16 bases between. The CDR3 spells CASLASVRPDTQYF. The CDR3 DNA reads as TGTGCCAGCCTGGCTAGCGTGCGACCAGATACGCAGTATTTT.

V usage is TRBV29-1 and J usage is TRBJ2-4, with 7 bases aligning to TRBD1. Per the germline V gene, CDR1 is SQVTM and CDR2 is ANQGSEA. This CDR3 region has 13 residues. V shed 0 bases and J 7 bases; nucleotides not matched to a gene: 3. CDR3 loop: CSVEETGSNIQYF. CDR3 coding DNA: TGCAGCGTTGAAGAGACAGGGAGTAACATTCAGTACTTC.

This clonotype was counted between two and nine times. With a much larger clone just one base away, this may be a read error. The chain has TRBV7-6 and TRBJ2-3; a weak D match, TRBD2 (6 bases). CDR3 size: 14 residues. From germline, CDR1 is SGHVS and CDR2 FNYEAQ. The DNA for the CDR3 is TGTGCCTGCAGCCCGACGGGGGACACAGATACGCAGTATTTT. This codes for CACSPTGDTDTQYF.

As concerns this clonotype: A single base separates this from a much larger clone, so it may be a read error. A read error is likely, as this CDR3 ends without the conserved phenylalanine or tryptophan. The J gene is TRBJ1-2, the V gene TRBV10-2; D not certain. The CDR3 has 13 amino acids. CDR1 and CDR2 (germline): WSHSY, SAAADI. V lost 3 bases and J 5 bases, leaving 10 bases between the germline ends. The CDR3 sequence is CASSDTREYGYTC. For the CDR3, the DNA is TGCGCCAGCAGTGACACCCGGGAGTATGGCTACACCTGC.

This clonotype was recorded a few times. With a much larger clone just one base away, this may be a read error. V usage is TRBV10-3 and J usage is TRBJ1-1, with D tentatively TRBD1 (5 bases). The CDR3 is 12 residues long. Germline V gene lookup returns CDR1 ENHRY and CDR2 SYGVKD. Trimming removed 10 bases at V and 5 bases at J, with 14 bases between. The CDR3: CASNQGGTEAFF. CDR3 DNA: TGTGCCAGCAACCAGGGAGGAACTGAAGCTTTCTTT.

The CDR3 loop reads CASSRLGGSLLYGYTF. The CDR3 DNA is TGTGCCAGCAGCCGGCTGGGAGGGAGCTTACTCTATGGCTACACCTTC. The genes are TRBV7-9 and TRBJ1-2, with unresolved D. In germline, CDR1 is SEHNR, CDR2 FQNEAQ (reference sequence). The CDR3 runs to 16 residues. V lost 5 bases and J lost 4, with 20 bases in between.

This clonotype appeared a few times. The V call is TRBV12-3 or TRBV12-4, the J call TRBJ1-2, with D maybe TRBD1 (6 bases). This CDR3 region has 13 residues. The germline V and J ends were trimmed by 3 bases and 4 bases, with 9 bases remaining between them. CDR3 nucleotides: TGTGCCAGCAGTTTGGGACAATTCTATGGCTACACCTTC. Translation: CASSLGQFYGYTF.

In regard to this clonotype: A much larger clone sits a single nucleotide away, making a read error possible. This chain joins TRBV4-1 and TRBJ2-5, with D possibly being TRBD2 (6 bases). The CDR3 has 13 amino acids. Germline CDR1 reads MGHRA; CDR2 reads YSYEKL. Trimming removed 8 bases at V and 5 bases at J, with 15 bases between. The CDR3 region has the DNA TGCGCCAGCGGGGTACCAGGGAGGGAGACCCAGTACTTC. This encodes CASGVPGRETQYF.

This clonotype has ten or more counts. The rearrangement uses TRBV20-1 and TRBJ2-7, with 10 bases aligning to TRBD1. Germline assignment: CDR1 DFQATT and CDR2 SNEGSKA (reference sequence). This CDR3 is built from 13 residues. Unmatched junction bases numbered 2, after V lost 3 bases and J lost 3 bases. As DNA, the CDR3 is TGCAGTGCTAGCAGGACAGGGGGCTACGAGCAGTACTTC. Protein: CSASRTGGYEQYF.

In regard to this clonotype: It may be a read error: a sequence one base away is much more abundant. The CDR3 loop reads CASSQDSPHHIIAIGGNEQFF. The CDR3 coding sequence is TGCGCCAGCAGCCAAGATTCGCCACACCATATCATAGCGATCGGAGGCAATGAGCAGTTCTTC. The J gene is TRBJ2-1, the V gene TRBV4-3; D may be TRBD2 (5 bases). The CDR3 has 21 amino acids. Germline-derived CDR1 and CDR2 are LGHNA and YSLEER. Trimming left V 0 bases short and J 6 bases short, with 30 bases between.

Remarks on this clonotype: This may arise from a read error, as a much more abundant clone is one base away. The V and J genes are TRBV20-1 and TRBJ2-3; no definite D call. Germline V CDR1 and CDR2: DFQATT, SNEGSKA (reference sequence). The V gene lost 1 base and the J gene lost 4 bases, with 12 bases spanning the gap. CDR3 length: 14 amino acids. CDR3 in DNA: TGCAGTGCTAGAGTGGCGCGGCCCCCAGATACGCAGTATTTT. It encodes CSARVARPPDTQYF.